One sample yielded the 16 T cell receptor beta chains listed below, sequenced in a study of blood T cell repertoires in COVID-19. Data came from immunoSEQ multiplex PCR; TCRdb stores just in-frame clones and leaves some out. This table has 110,000 to 150,000 clones, around 80% appearing once. The material sequenced was peripheral blood. These receptors were obtained from a man in his fifties or sixties with acute or convalescent COVID-19.

This clone was observed many times. This sequence joins TRBV10-1 and TRBJ2-3, with a weak D call TRBD2 (6 bases). CDR1 and CDR2 (germline): WNHNN, SYGVQD (reference sequence). Trimming took off 3 bases at V and 4 bases at J, with 14 bases between the two ends. The CDR3 totals 15 residues. As DNA, the CDR3 is TGCGCCAGCAGTGAATCCGGGAGTTTCCCAGATACGCAGTATTTT. Translated, it gives CASSESGSFPDTQYF.

This clone was seen once. V gene TRBV28 combines with J gene TRBJ1-1, with 8 bases identical to TRBD1. J lost 1 base, V lost 9 bases, and 4 bases had no gene match. Germline loops: CDR1 MDHEN, CDR2 SYDVKM. The CDR3 contains 13 residues. CDR3 nucleotides: TGTGCCAGTACAGACAGGGGGAACACTGAAGCTTTCTTT. Amino acid sequence: CASTDRGNTEAFF. The variable domain in full, with the rest retrieved from reference TRBV28 and TRBJ1-1, is DVKVTQSSRYLVKRTGEKVFLECVQDMDHENMFWYRQDPGLGLRLIYFSYDVKMKEKGDIPEGYSVSREKKERFSLILESASTNQTSMYLCASTDRGNTEAFFGQGTRLTVV.

This sequence joins TRBV3-1 (or the pseudogene TRBV3-2) and TRBJ2-7; D is unclear. Germline-derived CDR1 and CDR2 are LGHDT and YNNKEL (reference sequence). The CDR3 has 13 residues. V lost 4 bases and J lost 4, with 11 bases in between. CDR3 nucleotide sequence: TGTGCCAGCAGCCCCTCCGACATTTACGAGCAGTACTTC. Protein: CASSPSDIYEQYF.

This chain connects TRBV6-5 to TRBJ1-5; 8 positions agree with TRBD1. The germline V gene has CDR1 MNHEY and CDR2 SVGAGI. V lost 4 bases, J lost 5 bases, and 7 bases stayed unmatched. CDR3 length: 15 residues. The CDR3 DNA reads as TGTGCCAGCAGTTCTGCAGGGGGCGGTGATCAGCCCCAGCATTTT. Its translation is CASSSAGGGDQPQHF.

This chain uses TRBV19 with TRBJ2-5; 8 bases are shared with TRBD1. Per germline, CDR1 LNHDA and CDR2 SQIVND (reference sequence). Losses at the gene ends were 3 bases for V and 3 bases for J; bases not matched to a gene: 3. This CDR3 contains 14 residues. CDR3 sequence (DNA): TGTGCCAGTAGTATGGTGACAGGGGAAGAGACCCAGTACTTC. This sequence encodes CASSMVTGEETQYF.

The genes are TRBV3-1 (or the pseudogene TRBV3-2) and TRBJ2-3; perhaps TRBD2 as D (5 bases). V lost 1 base to trimming and J lost 3 bases, with 14 bases between them. The germline CDR1 and CDR2 sequences are LGHDT and YNNKEL (reference sequence). The CDR3 is 16 residues long. The chain's CDR3 is CASSQGGGSGTDTQYF. CDR3 bases: TGTGCCAGCAGCCAAGGCGGTGGGAGCGGAACAGATACGCAGTATTTT.

This clone was recorded once. The chain uses TRBV10-3 and TRBJ2-5; weak D call: TRBD1 (5 bases). Germline CDR1 and CDR2: ENHRY and SYGVKD. The length of the CDR3 is 13 residues. V was trimmed by 3 bases and J by 2 bases, leaving 7 bases between them. CDR3 sequence (DNA): TGTGCCATCAGTGAACAGGAACAAGAGACCCAGTACTTC. It specifies CAISEQEQETQYF.

The CDR3 DNA reads TGCGCCAGCAGTATTGGACTAGCAAACAATGAGCAGTTCTTC. This gives the protein CASSIGLANNEQFF. The rearrangement links TRBV4-1 to TRBJ2-1; 8 bases match TRBD2. The CDR3 consists of 14 residues. V lost 6 bases and J lost 5; bases outside the gene matches: 6. The germline V gene encodes CDR1 MGHRA and CDR2 YSYEKL.

The chain recombines TRBV2 with TRBJ2-2; D perhaps matches TRBD2 (6 bases). The V gene lost 9 bases and the J gene lost 1 base, with 9 bases spanning the gap. In germline, CDR1 is SNHLY, CDR2 FYNNEI. The CDR3 consists of 13 residues. The CDR3 region is CASRELNTGELFF. The CDR3 DNA sequence: TGTGCCAGTCGGGAGTTGAACACCGGGGAGCTGTTTTTT.

V gene TRBV5-5 combines with J gene TRBJ2-5; TRBD2 matches 9 bases. This CDR3 contains 16 residues. J lost 5 bases, V lost 3 bases, and 11 bases had no gene match. Germline CDR1 reads SGHKS; CDR2 reads YYEKEE (reference sequence). Here the CDR3 reads CASSSRPAGGGETQYF. The CDR3 DNA reads as TGTGCCAGCAGCTCTCGACCAGCGGGAGGTGGCGAGACCCAGTACTTC.

The genes are TRBV19 and TRBJ2-6; TRBD2 might be the D (5 bases). Germline lookup yields CDR1 LNHDA and CDR2 SQIVND (reference sequence). Trimming removed 2 bases at V and 1 base at J, with 9 bases between. The length of the CDR3 is 16 residues. The CDR3 region is CASSILTGSGANVLTF. The CDR3 DNA reads as TGTGCCAGTAGTATATTAACGGGGTCTGGGGCCAACGTCCTGACTTTC.

This clone was counted between two and nine times. The rearrangement joins TRBV5-1 to TRBJ2-7; 7 nucleotides align to TRBD2. The CDR3 is 14 residues long. J lost 3 bases, V lost 2 bases, and 5 bases had no gene match. Germline lookup yields CDR1 SGHRS and CDR2 YFSETQ. The CDR3 nucleotides read TGCGCCAGCAGCTTCAATACGGGGGGCTACGAGCAGTACTTC. Translation gives CASSFNTGGYEQYF.

This clone was observed a single time. Compared with germline, one end of the junction differs, possibly owing to a read error. The CDR3 coding sequence is TGTGCTAGCAGCCCGGGGGTCCAAGAGACCCAGTACTTC. It yields the protein CASSPGVQETQYF. The chain combines TRBV7-7 with TRBJ2-5, with D tentatively TRBD2 (6 bases). Germline V gene sequence: CDR1 SSHAT, CDR2 FNYEAQ (reference sequence). This CDR3 is 13 amino acids long.

This clone was counted a single time. This chain connects TRBV5-1 to TRBJ2-4; 9 bases match TRBD2. There are 16 residues in the CDR3. The germline CDR1 and CDR2 sequences are SGHRS and YFSETQ. Trimming took 4 bases from V and 3 from J; bases not matched to a gene: 8. The CDR3 nucleotides are TGCGCCAGCAGCCCAAGACTAGCGGAATACAAAAACATTCAGTACTTC. Amino acids: CASSPRLAEYKNIQYF.

This chain links TRBV3-1 (or the pseudogene TRBV3-2) with TRBJ2-7, with 14 bases fitting TRBD2. The CDR3 covers 18 residues. From germline, CDR1 is LGHDT and CDR2 YNNKEL (reference sequence). The junction had 11 bases not matched to a gene; V was cut back by 1 base and J by 6 bases. CDR3 sequence reads: CASSQVTSGRALGGEQYF. The CDR3 nucleotides are TGTGCCAGCAGCCAAGTGACTAGCGGGAGGGCCCTCGGGGGCGAGCAGTACTTC.

This chain links TRBV5-1 with TRBJ2-2; D may be TRBD1 (6 bases). The CDR3 runs 17 residues. From germline, CDR1 is SGHRS and CDR2 YFSETQ. The V end lost 0 bases, the J end lost 6 bases, and 18 bases lay between the germline ends. CDR3 residues: CASSLAGRGRLSGELFF. The CDR3 DNA reads TGCGCCAGCAGCTTGGCTGGCAGGGGTCGTTTGTCCGGGGAGCTGTTTTTT.